Included here is one T cell receptor (beta chain) sequence, with context. Its specificity is not known. This specimen belongs to a study of post-analysis software for immune sequencing data. At the level of the study: Clinical courses comprised relapsing-remitting, secondary progressive and progressive-relapsing multiple sclerosis. Study-wide findings and caveats: Patients carried roughly 5 TRBV segments more frequently than controls did, and TRBV5-6, TRBV5-1 and TRBV20-1 were among them. Those samples that were prepared in the same batch co-clustered strongly by F measure.

Libraries were made from TCR beta cDNA, and they carried unique molecular identifiers. Input amounts of roughly 1 to 10 million T cells were used. These gave roughly 0.5 million cDNA molecules, so each molecule approximated one T cell. Via MiXCR, TCRdb re-called the PCR reads, giving one row per CDR3 protein. The sample contains about 380,000 distinct CDR3 sequences, around a third of which appear only once. V shed 7 bases and J 4 bases; nucleotides not matched to a gene: 7. From germline, CDR1 is DFQATT and CDR2 SNEGSKA (reference sequence). CDR3 size: 14 residues. This rearrangement joins TRBV20-1 to TRBJ2-2, with TRBD2 matching over 9 bases. The TCR was taken from a girl under 18 with multiple sclerosis. The sequenced material came from blood. DNA of the CDR3: TGCAGTGTTCCGACTAGCGGATTCACCGGGGAGCTGTTTTTT. Amino acids: CSVPTSGFTGELFF.